This T cell receptor beta chain was recorded in a study of patients and donors after allogeneic stem cell transplantation. This CDR3 comprises 16 residues. The V and J ends lost 4 bases and 2 bases, in that order; junction bases with no gene match: 7. The germline CDR1 and CDR2 sequences are MNHEY and SVGAGI. TCRdb reanalysed the RT-PCR reads using MiXCR and keeps one entry per CDR3 protein. This sample has roughly 960,000 distinct CDR3 sequences, with 18% found just once. This clonotype was picked up a small number of times. The sample comprised blood, either unsorted or a sorted T cell fraction (not recorded which). This receptor was taken from a human donor who was either an allogeneic HSCT recipient or a stem cell or donor lymphocyte infusion donor (not recorded which). It is not recorded whose cells these are; they may come from a transplant donor. The chain links TRBV6-5 to TRBJ2-1; TRBD2 agrees at 8 bases. The CDR3 sequence: CASSSPGTRAYNEQFF. The CDR3 DNA reads as TGTGCCAGCAGTTCTCCCGGGACTAGGGCCTACAATGAGCAGTTCTTC.